The TCR beta chain described here comes from a study of blood T cell repertoires in COVID-19. CDR1 and CDR2 from the germline V gene are LGHDT and YNNKEL (reference sequence). V shed 6 bases and J 6 bases; nucleotides not matched to a gene: 3. The CDR3 has 13 residues. Sequencing was performed with immunoSEQ multiplex PCR; in TCRdb, only in-frame clones are kept and a portion is missing. Here the sample spans about 76,000 clones, roughly nine tenths being singletons. The sequence was collected from a man between 50 and 59 years old with acute or convalescent COVID-19. The material sequenced was peripheral blood. This rearrangement joins TRBV3-1 (or the pseudogene TRBV3-2) to TRBJ2-1, with TRBD2 matching over 9 bases. CDR3 amino acids: CASRDSGSNEQFF. For the CDR3, the DNA is TGTGCCAGCAGGGATAGCGGGAGCAATGAGCAGTTCTTC.